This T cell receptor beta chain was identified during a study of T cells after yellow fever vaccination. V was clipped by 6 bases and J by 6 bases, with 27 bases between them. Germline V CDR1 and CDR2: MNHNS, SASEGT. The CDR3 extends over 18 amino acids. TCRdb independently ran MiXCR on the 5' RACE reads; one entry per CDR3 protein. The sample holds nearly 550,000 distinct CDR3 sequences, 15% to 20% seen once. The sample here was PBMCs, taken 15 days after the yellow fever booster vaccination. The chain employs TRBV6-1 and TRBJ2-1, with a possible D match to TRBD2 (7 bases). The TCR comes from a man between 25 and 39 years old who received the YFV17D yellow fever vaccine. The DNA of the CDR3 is TGTGCCAGCAGCGGGGGGAGGGGGGGCCTAGGCGCCTTCAATGAGCAGTTCTTC. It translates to CASSGGRGGLGAFNEQFF.